This paragraph reports one T cell receptor (beta chain). What it recognizes is unknown. This specimen belongs to a study of monozygotic twins with inflammatory bowel disease. Whole-study results and caveats: The analysis yielded no support for one strong signal or clonotype associated with IBD.

With the 5' RACE reads reprocessed, TCRdb shows one record per CDR3 protein and no DNA. The sample includes about 300,000 distinct CDR3 sequences. Germline-derived CDR1 and CDR2 are GTSNPN and SVGIG (reference sequence). The CDR3 runs 14 residues. One blood sample of roughly 2.5 ml was taken from each donor. The template was total RNA from whole blood, with no T cell sorting. The sequence derives from a human donor with ulcerative colitis or Crohn's disease, or a healthy co-twin of an affected twin (not recorded which). The chain is built from TRBV30 and TRBJ2-3; the D call from TCRdb, TRBD1, cannot be confirmed without DNA. The sample consisted of blood. The CDR3 protein is CAWGAVGGTDTQYF. Based on the CDR3 plus reference TRBV30 and TRBJ2-3, the full variable domain is SQTIHQWPATLVQPVGSPLSLECTVEGTSNPNLYWYRQAAGRGLQLLFYSVGIGQISSEVPQNLSASRPQDRQFILSSKKLLLSDSGFYLCAWGAVGGTDTQYFGPGTRLTVL.